This T cell receptor (beta chain) is drawn from a study of T cell changes during pregnancy in multiple sclerosis. TCRdb keeps only in-frame clones here, not all; method: immunoSEQ multiplex PCR. The repertoire holds roughly 84,000 clones, approximately 92% seen once, with under 1.5% in the top ten. V trimming: 2 bases; J trimming: 3 bases; junction bases outside the gene matches: 4. CDR1 and CDR2 from the germline V gene are MDHEN and SYDVKM. CDR3 size: 15 residues. The sequences come from peripheral blood, collected in the third trimester of pregnancy. This receptor was obtained from a female donor in good health, enrolled as a control in a pregnancy study. J is TRBJ2-1 and V is TRBV28; TRBD2 matches at 7 bases. The chain's CDR3 is CASSLAGEGYNEQFF. In DNA, the CDR3 is TGTGCCAGCAGTTTAGCGGGAGAGGGCTACAATGAGCAGTTCTTC.